Sequencing of this TCR beta chain was carried out in a study of T cell clones after liver transplantation. About the study: Immunosuppression withdrawal was tried within 2 years after liver transplantation in this trial. Without induction therapy, subjects received standard immunosuppression until 12-24 months post-transplant. Overall study findings and caveats: Graft donor-reactive T cells may have migrated into the graft rather than being deleted.

The CDR3 length is 11 residues. Germline V gene data show CDR1 as SGHVS and CDR2 as FQNEAQ. The V and J ends lost 3 bases and 8 bases respectively, with 5 bases between them. This clone was counted a single time. What it binds is not known. Sequencing was performed with immunoSEQ multiplex PCR; in TCRdb, only in-frame clones are kept and a portion is missing. Of approximately 100,000 clones in the sample, around 84% were seen once. The chain employs TRBV7-8 and TRBJ1-3, with D uncertain. Sequencing used CD4+ T cells from blood, obtained approximately 50 months after liver transplant. The receptor was isolated from a human patient who received a liver transplant. These T cells may partly come from the graft donor. CDR3 sequence reads: CASSLGDTIYF. The CDR3 bases are TGTGCCAGCAGCTTGGGTGACACCATATATTTT.